This TCR beta chain was identified during a study of control samples from healthy donors and cancer patients. Trimming removed 6 bases at V and 5 bases at J, with 14 bases between. This CDR3 spans 14 amino acids. Germline V gives CDR1 ENHRY, CDR2 SYGVKD. Sequencing was performed with immunoSEQ multiplex PCR; in TCRdb, only in-frame clones are kept and a portion is missing. The sample includes 130,000 or so clones, approximately 87% seen only once; the top ten take around an eighth. The receptor's source is a man aged 25 to 40 in good health. Material: blood. The rearrangement joins TRBV10-3 to TRBJ2-1; perhaps D is TRBD1 or TRBD2 (6 bases each). The CDR3, as DNA: TGTGCCATCAGAATCGGGGGCAGGCACAATGAGCAGTTCTTC. It encodes CAIRIGGRHNEQFF.